Shown below are 18 T cell receptor beta chains from a single sample sequenced in a study of neoadjuvant nivolumab and ipilimumab in lung cancer. The data were produced by immunoSEQ multiplex PCR, yet TCRdb's version contains in-frame clones alone and is incomplete. This table holds 7,700 or so clones, around nine tenths found once. This sample comprised tumor tissue, obtained after neoadjuvant nivolumab, alone or with ipilimumab, at or shortly before surgery. The source is an adult with non-small cell lung cancer. Some clones in this sample may be carry-over from other donors' samples.

The sample holds one count of this clone. The chain is built from TRBV5-1 and TRBJ2-2; TRBD2 matches 7 bases. After removal of 4 bases from V and 3 bases from J, the junction contained 9 bases not matched to a gene. Per the germline V gene, CDR1 is SGHRS and CDR2 is YFSETQ. This CDR3 is 16 amino acids long. The CDR3 sequence: CASSRRGERDTGELFF. CDR3 DNA sequence: TGCGCCAGCAGCCGCCGGGGGGAGAGAGACACCGGGGAGCTGTTTTTT. The whole variable domain, filled in from reference TRBV5-1 and TRBJ2-2, reads KAGVTQTPRYLIKTRGQQVTLSCSPISGHRSVSWYQQTPGQGLQFLFEYFSETQRNKGNFPGRFSGRQFSNSRSEMNVSTLELGDSALYLCASSRRGERDTGELFFGEGSRLTVL.

The chain employs TRBV5-1 and TRBJ1-4; 8 positions match TRBD1. V dropped 2 bases and J dropped 0; count of bases not matched to a gene: 6. The CDR3 totals 17 residues. Per germline, CDR1 SGHRS and CDR2 YFSETQ. CDR3 sequence reads: CASSFGQGTATNEKLFF. In DNA form, the CDR3 reads TGCGCCAGCAGCTTTGGACAGGGCACTGCAACTAATGAAAAACTGTTTTTT.

The genes are TRBV6-6 and TRBJ2-7; D is possibly TRBD1 (5 bases). With 0 bases removed from V and 7 bases from J, the gap between germline ends came to 13 bases. This CDR3 has 14 amino acids. Germline CDR1 and CDR2: MNHNY and SVGAGI (reference sequence). CDR3 in amino acids: CASSYSGSQGEQYF. CDR3 bases: TGTGCCAGCAGTTACTCAGGGTCTCAGGGAGAGCAGTACTTC.

This clone was detected only once. Here the CDR3 reads CASSVGSAYEQYF. CDR3 DNA sequence: TGTGCCAGCAGCGTAGGATCCGCCTACGAGCAGTACTTC. This chain links TRBV9 with TRBJ2-7; D ambiguous. The CDR3 covers 13 residues. The ends were cut back, 0 bases at V and 2 bases at J, with 6 bases in the middle. In germline, CDR1 is SGDLS, CDR2 YYNGEE.

The chain recombines TRBV7-9 with TRBJ1-2; no reliable D call. Germline values: CDR1 SEHNR, CDR2 FQNEAQ (reference sequence). The CDR3 contains 12 residues. V was shortened by 2 bases and J by 8 bases, with 9 bases between the two germline ends. The CDR3: CASSLFTSGYTF. CDR3 nucleotide sequence: TGTGCCAGCAGCTTATTTACTTCAGGCTACACCTTC.

This clone came up once. This chain links TRBV10-3 with TRBJ2-7, with TRBD1 matching over 8 bases. CDR1 is ENHRY, CDR2 SYGVKD, per germline. The junction had 3 bases not matched to a gene; V was cut back by 5 bases and J by 3 bases. This CDR3 is 13 amino acids long. This CDR3 is CAISPTGGYEQYF. In DNA form, the CDR3 reads TGTGCCATCAGTCCAACAGGGGGCTACGAGCAGTACTTC.

V usage is TRBV27 and J usage is TRBJ2-3, with 11 bases that match TRBD2. CDR1 is MNHEY, CDR2 SMNVEV, per germline (reference sequence). J lost 4 bases, V lost 6 bases, and 0 bases had no gene match. The CDR3 has 13 residues. This CDR3 is CASRLAGADTQYF. The CDR3 coding sequence is TGTGCCAGCAGACTAGCGGGAGCAGATACGCAGTATTTT.

The chain recombines TRBV7-6 with TRBJ2-1; 7 positions match TRBD1. Trimming at V came to 6 bases and at J to 2 bases, leaving 19 bases not matched to a gene. Germline-derived CDR1 and CDR2 are SGHVS and FNYEAQ. There are 19 residues in the CDR3. The CDR3 protein is CASSSDRDSGARTYNEQFF. DNA for the CDR3: TGTGCCAGCAGTTCAGACCGGGACAGTGGGGCTAGGACCTACAATGAGCAGTTCTTC.

This rearrangement joins TRBV5-1 to TRBJ2-5, with 9 bases fitting TRBD1. The germline V gene has CDR1 SGHRS and CDR2 YFSETQ. The CDR3 is 14 residues long. V lost 4 bases to trimming and J lost 7 bases; unmatched junction nucleotides: 8. The CDR3 loop is CASSTGTGRLTQYF. The CDR3 DNA is TGCGCCAGCAGCACCGGGACAGGGCGATTGACCCAGTACTTC.

The chain combines TRBV11-2 with TRBJ2-1; 8 bases fit TRBD2. CDR3 size: 16 residues. CDR1 and CDR2 (germline): SGHAT, FQNNGV. Trimming cost V 2 bases and J 3 bases; bases outside gene matches: 6. The CDR3 loop is CASSLTGTRNYNEQFF. CDR3 sequence (DNA): TGTGCCAGCAGCTTAACCGGGACTAGAAACTACAATGAGCAGTTCTTC.

This CDR3 is CASQGDNSYEQYF. The CDR3 DNA sequence: TGTGCCAGCCAGGGGGATAACTCCTACGAGCAGTACTTC. The V and J genes are TRBV6-1 and TRBJ2-7; the match to TRBD1 covers 7 bases. This CDR3 is built from 13 residues. From germline, CDR1 is MNHNS and CDR2 SASEGT. After removal of 8 bases from V and 0 bases from J, the junction contained 4 bases not matched to a gene.

V gene TRBV7-2 combines with J gene TRBJ2-4, with a weak D call TRBD2 (5 bases). From germline, CDR1 is SGHTA and CDR2 FQGNSA. Trimming cost V 0 bases and J 0 bases, with 15 bases left between them. This CDR3 region has 18 residues. Here the CDR3 DNA reads TGTGCCAGCAGCTTAGCGAGCTTTGGAGGCCTAGCCAAAAACATTCAGTACTTC. Its protein is CASSLASFGGLAKNIQYF.

The chain uses TRBV6-1 and TRBJ2-7, with D tentatively TRBD1 or TRBD2 (5 bases each). CDR1 and CDR2 from the germline V gene are MNHNS and SASEGT. V was pared by 6 bases and J by 3 bases, with 12 bases between. The CDR3 spans 13 residues. CDR3 DNA: TGTGCCAGCAGGTTCGGGGACGGCTACGAGCAGTACTTC. This encodes CASRFGDGYEQYF.

The CDR3 nucleotides are TGTGCCTGGAGTGAATTTGAAGTTGAAGCTTTCTTT. Amino acid sequence: CAWSEFEVEAFF. The rearrangement links TRBV30 to TRBJ1-1; D is unresolved. CDR3 size: 12 residues. V lost 1 base and J lost 7, with 10 bases in between. The V gene's germline CDR1 is GTSNPN and CDR2 SVGIG (reference sequence).

This chain links TRBV19 with TRBJ2-3; possibly TRBD2 for D (5 bases). The germline CDR1 and CDR2 sequences are LNHDA and SQIVND (reference sequence). Trimming cost V 8 bases and J 0 bases, with 15 bases left between them. The CDR3 extends over 15 amino acids. Here the CDR3 DNA reads TGTGCCAGTTCGGGGAGTATAGCTAGCACAGATACGCAGTATTTT. Protein product: CASSGSIASTDTQYF.

This clone has just a few counts. The J gene is TRBJ1-5, the V gene TRBV5-6; tentative D call: TRBD1 (5 bases). The germline gives CDR1 SGHDT, CDR2 YYEEEE. The ends were cut back, 2 bases at V and 4 bases at J, with 10 bases in the middle. The CDR3 sequence is 14 residues long. CDR3 sequence reads: CASSFTGVNQPQHF. In nucleotides, the CDR3 is TGTGCCAGCAGCTTTACGGGGGTTAATCAGCCCCAGCATTTT.

The V gene is TRBV5-4, the J gene TRBJ2-3; no reliable D call. The CDR3 loop spans 13 amino acids. V was shortened by 4 bases and J by 4 bases, with 10 bases between the two germline ends. Germline lookup yields CDR1 SGHNT and CDR2 YYREEE (reference sequence). The CDR3 is CASSPPAADTQYF. CDR3 nucleotides: TGTGCCAGCAGCCCCCCAGCCGCAGATACGCAGTATTTT.

V usage is TRBV7-6 and J usage is TRBJ2-7; D may be TRBD2 (5 bases). Trimming cost V 4 bases and J 3 bases, with 7 bases left between them. The germline gives CDR1 SGHVS, CDR2 FNYEAQ. This CDR3 has 12 residues. The CDR3 sequence: CASSSGDYEQYF. The DNA for the CDR3 is TGTGCCAGCAGCTCCGGGGACTACGAGCAGTACTTC. The full variable domain, its missing parts supplied by reference TRBV7-6 and TRBJ2-7, is GAGVSQSPRYKVTKRGQDVALRCDPISGHVSLYWYRQALGQGPEFLTYFNYEAQQDKSGLPNDRFSAERPEGSISTLTIQRTEQRDSAMYRCASSSGDYEQYFGPGTRLTVT.